The sequence of this T cell receptor beta chain was determined in a study of shared clonotypes between healthy human individuals. J lost 1 base, V lost 3 bases, and 4 bases had no gene match. Looked up from germline, CDR1 is MNHEY and CDR2 is SVGAGI. CDR3 length equals 15 residues. The sorted-subset replicate PCRs were given around 200 ng DNA, which is tens of thousands of T cell genomes. The method was immunoSEQ multiplex PCR; TCRdb's version includes in-frame clones alone and lacks a portion of them. The sample consists of some 1,900,000 clones, approximately 94% of them appearing once. CD8 cells regarded as naive lacked CD45RO, were positively chosen for CCR7, and omitted terminally differentiated effector memory CD45RA+ cells. Worth noting for this clone: Its antigen is currently unknown.

Findings of the study overall: Naive subsets usually exceeded memory subsets in estimated richness.

Source material: naive CD8+ T cells sorted from blood. This clonotype was obtained from a man between 18 and 35 years old in good health. The chain has TRBV6-5 and TRBJ2-3, with 7 nucleotides matching TRBD2. The CDR3 protein is CASSYLLAGTDTQYF. The CDR3 coding sequence is TGTGCCAGCAGTTATCTTCTAGCGGGCACAGATACGCAGTATTTT.